Given below is one TCR beta chain in context. The clone's antigen remains unknown. Base quality data are lacking; no much larger clone is found one base away. This entry is derived from a study of blood T cell repertoires in COVID-19 (dated by TCRdb to between 2020 and 2021). Study-wide context: Samples covering the acute and convalescent phases of COVID-19 were provided by collaborators in the United States, Italy and Spain. The prospective study material was composed of cDNA or gDNA derived from T cells, B-cell-depleted T cells, or PBMCs. Subjects who had been exposed to COVID-19, were actively infected with it, or had recovered from it provided the deeply sampled blood TCRbeta repertoires that made up the dataset. The repertoires were made available in a free public database intended to serve as a resource for research on the immune response to SARS-CoV-2. Samples were obtained from the ongoing ImmuneRACE study (first 160 participants) and from about 1,300 subjects provided by 6 global collaborators. Nearly every sample came with metadata listing a de-identified subject ID, COVID-19 status, age in years and sex. Where HLA class I and class II types were available, the types were taken from metadata supplied by the sample provider, not from assay-based typing. Study-wide findings and limitations: Clinical and demographic metadata were provided uncurated, with the amount varying by source and participant.

Whole blood was collected in K2EDTA tubes by collaborating institutions according to the institutions' own protocols. For TCRbeta analysis, collaborators shipped samples in one of three forms: frozen whole blood, isolated PBMCs, or DNA extracted from either of those sample types. The immunoSEQ Assay, a bias-controlled multiplex PCR, was used to amplify TCRbeta CDR3 regions from genomic DNA. The original pipeline was this. Within the assay, amplification of reference gene primers was used to estimate how many nucleated cells each sample contained. Sequence reads were collapsed and filtered to measure the absolute abundance of every unique TCRbeta CDR3 rearrangement. For each sample, productive Simpson clonality was calculated as the square root of Simpson's diversity index across productive rearrangements. Sourced from immuneACCESS, this table was stored by TCRdb with only in-frame sequences that have V and J called. A share of the clones is absent; for the studies checked, an unresolved V gene accounts for under half, and the remainder has no known explanation. Clone size and the V and J calls come from that table; the DNA yielded D and trimming. In this sample the table shows some 70,000 clones, 90% of which occur a single time. The ten top clones hold 5% to 6.5% of the sample.

V is cut back by 2 bases and J by 3 bases, with 0 bases in the junction unmatched. Counted from cysteine to phenylalanine, this CDR3 has 13 amino acids. The entry retains the CDR3 DNA only, 39 bases that are in frame from base 1. CDR1 and CDR2 are drawn from the germline V gene (reference sequence): WNHNN, SYGVQD. This receptor was obtained from a man aged 45-60 years with acute or convalescent COVID-19. This sequence uses TRBV10-1 and TRBJ1-2; TRBD1 fits 7 bases in the junction. The sample comprised peripheral blood. Read as DNA, the sequence is TGCGCCAGCAGTGAGACAGGGGACTATGGCTACACCTTC. It is translated as CASSETGDYGYTF.